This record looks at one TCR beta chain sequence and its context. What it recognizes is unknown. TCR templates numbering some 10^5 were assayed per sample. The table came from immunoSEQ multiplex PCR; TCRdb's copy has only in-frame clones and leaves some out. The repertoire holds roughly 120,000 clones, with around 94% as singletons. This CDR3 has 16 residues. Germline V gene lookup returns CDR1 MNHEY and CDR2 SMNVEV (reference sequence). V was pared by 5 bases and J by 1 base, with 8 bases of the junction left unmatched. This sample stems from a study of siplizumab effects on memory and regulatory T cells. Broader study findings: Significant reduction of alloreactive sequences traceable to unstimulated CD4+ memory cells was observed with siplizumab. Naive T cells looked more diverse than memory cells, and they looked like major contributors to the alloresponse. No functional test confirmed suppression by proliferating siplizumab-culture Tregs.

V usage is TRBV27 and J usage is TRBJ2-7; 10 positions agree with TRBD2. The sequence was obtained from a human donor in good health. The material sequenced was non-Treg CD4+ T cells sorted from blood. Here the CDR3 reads CASSLRLAGESYEQYF. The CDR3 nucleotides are TGTGCCAGCAGTCTACGGCTAGCGGGAGAGTCCTACGAGCAGTACTTC.